This TCR beta chain was observed in a study of CD8 T cells in ankylosing spondylitis. At least ten counts were recorded for this clonotype. Its target is unknown. General study results and limits: Characteristic, it appeared, of ankylosing spondylitis blood was a TCR beta motif of about eight highly homologous variants. The study looked at matched synovial fluid samples from ankylosing spondylitis patients. Disease-linked clones were reported to be significantly enriched there. Disease-associated clones were CD8+ and fairly uncommon in peripheral blood.

In making TCR beta libraries, quantitative 5'-RACE with molecular barcodes was used. MiXCR, run by TCRdb on the 5' RACE reads, gives a single entry per CDR3 protein. This table holds about 7,000 distinct CDR3 sequences, 2.5% to 3% found once. This TCR derives from a female donor with ankylosing spondylitis or in good health (not recorded which). What was sequenced was blood, either unsorted or a sorted T cell fraction (not recorded which).

This CDR3 is CASSVSGDEQFF. The CDR3 nucleotides read TGTGCCAGCAGCGTATCGGGGGATGAGCAGTTCTTC. The chain is built from TRBV9 and TRBJ2-1; D might be TRBD2 (6 bases). With 1 base removed from V and 8 bases from J, the gap between germline ends came to 7 bases. This CDR3 region has 12 residues. The germline gives CDR1 SGDLS, CDR2 YYNGEE.